This TCR beta chain was sequenced for a study of cytomegalovirus exposure and HLA in healthy donors (TCRdb year 2017). About the investigation overall: According to an earlier analysis of a few hundred of the donors, some 180 million T cells yielded roughly 110 million unique TCR beta sequences and roughly 280 Gb of sequence data. An early release covering just under 650 HLA-typed donors comprised 250 to 350 gigabases of sequencing data and about 90 million unique TCR sequences. Of the 300 to 500 genotyped donors, less than 85% were placed in the genetic ancestry cluster associated with self-reported Caucasian donors. The study was designed to test whether signatures of past pathogen exposure could be identified by cataloging public T cell receptors. The T cell repertoires of 666 subjects were profiled by immunosequencing and related to cytomegalovirus serostatus. Along with the approximately 650-subject first cohort, a separate validation cohort of about 110 different subjects was used. To predict cytomegalovirus infection status, the study brought together high-throughput TCR immunosequencing, statistical association of individual TCRs with disease status, and machine learning. A later analysis re-analyzed previously published TCR beta repertoires from 500 to 700 donors and added high-resolution HLA genotyping to study TCR occurrence patterns. Rather than using new phenotypic data, the later analysis identified candidate immune exposures from TCR beta sequences and from how often those sequences occurred across donors. To decide whether each TCR beta V gene segment behaved as functional or pseudogenic, an earlier analysis of some 580 of the donors relied on high-throughput TCR beta sequencing. Donor age, sex, ethnicity and CMV serostatus were compiled together with the repertoire data. A later genetic analysis took genome-wide SNP genotypes for about three fifths of the 666 donors and used that subset as a discovery cohort. All discovery cohort repertoires had been generated on a single sequencing platform. HLA typing included class I and class II loci at four-digit resolution. Typing coverage varied by locus: roughly 629-630 donors for A, B, C, DRB1 and DQB1; more than 500 for DQA1; some 610 for DPA1; 450 to 480 for DPB1. A few DR-DQ haplotypes were handled as single units for association and clustering because linkage in the cohort was strong. Among roughly 400 genotyped donors of the cohort, an average of about 240,000 unique TCR beta nucleotide sequences was sequenced per donor, of which about 20% were non-productive. Here is what the overall study found, with its caveats: The presence/absence analyses assumed that sequencing depth was roughly uniform across donors, and that assumption may not be true. The classifier was reported to diagnose cytomegalovirus status with high specificity and sensitivity in both the original cohort and the validation cohort. A later genetic analysis associated a missense DCLRE1C variant with V-gene and J-gene trimming of TCR beta chains, and an independent cohort replicated the association. The study gave a list of about 160 TCR beta chains associated with cytomegalovirus. In an earlier analysis of 587 of the donors, most TCR beta V segments appeared in productive rearrangements about 87% or about 30% of the time, broadly matching IMGT annotations. Several of the top co-occurrence clusters appeared to be linked to parvovirus B19, influenza, CMV and Epstein-Barr virus, according to a later analysis. Most TCR sequences were seen in very few donors, while some public TCRs were found in many individuals. In a later analysis, most CMV-associated TCR beta chains were found to appear HLA-restricted, with HLA associations seemingly driven largely by CMV exposure. Because HLA typing was missing for some donors at each locus, association tests included only the typed subset. Because the 87-base-pair reads could not distinguish some IMGT-functional V segments, including TRBV6-2 and TRBV6-3, those segments were excluded. At a false discovery rate of 0.05, a later analysis linked approximately 18,000 TCR beta sequences to specific HLA alleles. CMV serostatus was the only immune exposure information available for the cohort. Three of the identified cytomegalovirus-associated TCR beta chains were confirmed in vitro to be specific for cytomegalovirus antigens. Only TCR beta chains were sequenced in this cohort, and the absence of alpha or paired-chain data limited detectable features. A further reported finding was that TCR beta sequences accurately predicted the HLA-A and HLA-B alleles for most subjects in the first cohort. The sequencing pipeline was judged likely to have produced a cluster of highly shared sequence variants as a technical artifact. When HLA alleles, especially DR and DQ, strongly co-occurred, TCR associations were difficult to assign to individual alleles. In a later analysis, HLA-associated TCR beta chains showed more clonal expansion and lower generation probabilities than non-associated chains that were equally common. Linkage disequilibrium might explain the correlated functional status among segregating V segments, but an unknown experimental factor could not be ruled out. In a later genetic analysis, fewer N-insertions in productive TCRs were reported among donors in an Asian-associated ancestry cluster than the roughly 700-donor mean. In a later analysis, TCR association rates were found to vary across HLA loci, with the most associated TCRs seen for DRB1 alleles and the fewest for HLA-C alleles. The authors suggested that the approach could potentially be extended to other disease states and immunological phenotypes. Because counts were too low, about 17 rarely observed V segments, including chromosome 9 orphons, were excluded from the earlier analysis of 587 of the donors.

V and J are trimmed by 5 bases and 1 base, and the gene matches miss 2 bases of the junction. CDR1 and CDR2 are read off the germline V gene as SGHVS and FQNEAQ. The CDR3 measures 15 amino acids from cysteine to phenylalanine. CDR3 DNA is the only sequence kept; it has 45 bases, read in frame from the first base. The cohort was made up of around 720 healthy bone marrow donors. Cohort members were all nominally healthy when sampled, although unrecorded immune exposures were likely present. The donor tested CMV seropositive and was one of the 289 seropositive cohort members. A peripheral blood sample was provided by each donor, and peripheral blood mononuclear cells were used for TCR beta sequencing. The Qiagen DNeasy Blood Extraction Kit was used to extract genomic DNA from the blood cell samples. In the case of this clone: No antigen is known for it. No base qualities exist here, and no much larger clone lies one base off it.

Library prep was done by the immunoSEQ multiplex PCR assay. For the multiplex PCR, a mixture combining 60 forward primers for TCR Vbeta segments and 13 reverse primers for TCR Jbeta segments was used. A multiplex PCR assay on genomic DNA amplified the CDR3 region of rearranged TCR beta genes. The Illumina HiSeq System was used to sequence the amplified TCR beta libraries as 87-base-pair reads. As for the original processing: A later analysis tallied 80 million to 95 million unique TCR beta chains across the 550 to 850 repertoires, and about 12 million of those chains were shared by two or more donors. Raw reads were error-corrected and collapsed into unique sequences by a nearest-neighbor algorithm in which closely related sequences were merged to remove PCR and sequencing errors. CDR3 sequences were aligned to IMGT reference sequences to assign V, D and J gene segments. For a sequence to be retained, a match of at least six nucleotides to both a V gene segment and a J gene segment was required. Rearrangements were called productive when the CDR3 lacked stop codons and stayed in frame with V and J; all others were non-productive. CDR3 was defined by IMGT convention, running from the second conserved V-encoded cysteine to the conserved J-encoded phenylalanine. In an earlier analysis of around 640 of the donors, sequences lacking an unambiguous match to a single V gene segment were excluded. An earlier analysis of about 590 of the donors classified V segments as functional when productive rearrangements were above 56.7% and as segregating when the standard deviation between donors was above 5%. A statistical classification framework was built to diagnose cytomegalovirus status from the catalog of TCR beta chain sequences. A later analysis assigned V and J genes by comparing TCR nucleotide sequences with IMGT/GENE-DB human TR gene sequences. In a later analysis, CDR3 sequences and most-parsimonious VDJ recombination scenarios were assigned using the TCRdist pipeline. A later analysis defined each TCR beta chain by its CDR3 amino acid sequence plus V-gene family, and excluded reads lacking a unique V-gene family. A later analysis removed several hundred highly shared, low-generation-probability nucleotide sequences to deal with suspected cross-contamination and a sequencing artifact. In a later analysis, a clonal expansion index for each public chain was calculated from normalized within-repertoire ranks of inferred template counts. A later analysis computed generation probabilities with a VDJ recombination model fitted to out-of-frame rearrangements, and checked the results against IGoR. In a later analysis, TCR-TCR, TCR-HLA and TCR-CMV co-occurrence was scored with hypergeometric tests, and a repertoire-size bias correction was applied to TCR pairs. A later analysis estimated false discovery rates by permuting HLA or CMV assignments 20 times. In a later analysis, co-occurring TCRs were grouped with DBSCAN, and TCRdist sequence similarity was added when clustering was performed within HLA-allele-positive subsets. Repertoires with fewer than 30,000 or more than 120,000 public chains, plus five repertoires with anomalous nucleotide sharing, were excluded from co-occurrence clustering. TCRdb took this table from immuneACCESS and kept in-frame rearrangements with V and J called. Such tables lack part of the clones; where checked against another copy, unresolved V genes explain under half of the gap, and the rest is unexplained. That table is the source of V, J and clone size, and D and trimming were worked out from the DNA. Counted in this sample were fewer than 250,000 clones; approximately 80% of them appeared once. The top ten clones comprise 10% of the sample.

The chain is encoded by TRBV7-8 joined to TRBJ2-2, with 9 central nucleotides matching TRBD1. This TCR was sampled from a woman in her forties or fifties in good health and CMV-seropositive. The sample consisted of PBMCs. The CDR3 here reads CASSLGQGNTGELFF. In nucleotides, the sequence is TGTGCCAGCAGCCTGGGACAGGGGAACACCGGGGAGCTGTTTTTT.